This is a list of T cell receptor beta chains from one sample in a study of T cells in Graves' hyperthyroidism and ophthalmopathy. MiXCR, run by TCRdb on the multiplex PCR reads, gives a single entry per CDR3 protein. The data hold about 400,000 distinct CDR3 sequences, with 15% to 19% observed a single time. Material: blood. Source of these receptors: a woman under 30 with Graves' hyperthyroidism. Both conserved end residues are part of each CDR3. The order of the fields is clone size, D gene, V gene, J gene, CDR3 protein, CDR3 DNA. A D gene is named only where the DNA matches it firmly. Clone size, where shown, is once, few, many, or a class for clones that have expanded.

few	TRBD2	TRBV10-3	TRBJ2-2	CAISESRWAGGRTGELFF	TGTGCCATCAGTGAGTCGAGATGGGCGGGGGGAAGGACCGGGGAGCTGTTTTTT
many	NA	TRBV7-3	TRBJ2-7	CASSLTWRAHEQYF	TGTGCCAGCAGCTTAACGTGGCGGGCCCACGAGCAGTACTTC
NA	NA	TRBV15	TRBJ1-2	CATSRNTENGYTF	TGTGCCACCAGCAGAAATACAGAGAATGGCTACACCTTC
many	TRBD1	TRBV9	TRBJ1-2	CASSVDPGGTYGYTF	TGTGCCAGCAGCGTAGATCCAGGGGGTACCTATGGCTACACCTTC
many	TRBD2	TRBV2	TRBJ2-2	CASSEGLAGAGELFF	TGTGCCAGCAGTGAGGGGTTAGCGGGAGCCGGGGAGCTGTTTTTT
many	TRBD2	TRBV12-3/TRBV12-4	TRBJ2-1	CASSFPGLTWGSYNEQFF	TGTGCCAGCAGTTTCCCGGGACTAACCTGGGGCTCCTACAATGAGCAGTTCTTC
many	NA	TRBV7-6	TRBJ1-5	CASSSLGSNQPQHF	TGTGCCAGCAGCTCATTAGGTAGCAATCAGCCCCAGCATTTT
many	TRBD2	TRBV12-3/TRBV12-4	TRBJ2-1	CASSSLAGGYAEQFF	TGTGCCAGCAGTTCTCTAGCGGGTGGCTACGCTGAGCAGTTCTTC
many	TRBD1	TRBV18	TRBJ2-5	CASSPPGQGETQYF	TGTGCCAGCTCACCACCCGGACAGGGGGAGACCCAGTACTTC
NA	TRBD2	TRBV11-3	TRBJ2-5	CASSLTSPPETQYF	TGTGCCAGCAGCTTGACTAGCCCTCCAGAGACCCAGTACTTC
few	TRBD2	TRBV7-2	TRBJ2-1	CASSYGGSGTPYNEQFF	TGTGCCAGCAGCTACGGGGGTAGCGGGACCCCCTACAATGAGCAGTTCTTC
many	NA	TRBV30	TRBJ1-3	CAWNLADSGNTIYF	TGTGCCTGGAATCTGGCAGACTCTGGAAACACCATATATTTT
NA	NA	TRBV5-6	TRBJ1-2	CASSLGTGPWGYTF	TGTGCCAGCAGCTTGGGTACCGGGCCCTGGGGCTACACCTTC
many	TRBD2	TRBV2	TRBJ2-2	CASSESGRNTGELFF	TGTGCCAGCAGTGAAAGCGGGAGGAACACCGGGGAGCTGTTTTTT
few	NA	TRBV10-3	TRBJ2-1	CAIGGDINEQFF	TGTGCCATCGGGGGGGACATCAATGAGCAGTTCTTC
many	NA	TRBV4-1	TRBJ2-7	CASSQGANYEQYF	TGCGCCAGCAGCCAGGGGGCTAATTACGAGCAGTACTTC
few	TRBD2	TRBV11-3	TRBJ2-1	CASSSKRTSGSRNEQFF	TGTGCCAGCAGCTCAAAAAGGACTAGCGGGAGTCGTAATGAGCAGTTCTTC
many	NA	TRBV5-6	TRBJ1-6	CASSSTAYNSPLHF	TGTGCCAGCAGCTCGACAGCCTATAATTCACCCCTCCACTTT
few	NA	TRBV13	TRBJ2-1	CASRPDSRGYNEQFF	TGTGCCAGCAGACCTGACAGTAGGGGTTACAATGAGCAGTTCTTC
few	TRBD1	TRBV5-1	TRBJ1-2	CASSARTGLGYGYTF	TGCGCCAGCAGCGCCAGGACAGGTCTTGGGTATGGCTACACCTTC
few	NA	TRBV29-1	TRBJ2-5	CSLAGQETQYF	TGCAGCCTAGCCGGACAAGAGACCCAGTACTTC
many	NA	TRBV7-9	TRBJ2-4	CASSPGLAKNIQYF	TGTGCCAGCAGTCCGGGGTTAGCCAAAAACATTCAGTACTTC
many	TRBD1	TRBV7-9	TRBJ1-2	CASSRQGQKGYTF	TGTGCCAGCAGCAGACAGGGTCAGAAGGGCTACACCTTC
many	NA	TRBV6-1	TRBJ1-1	CASSYTGRETEAFF	TGTGCCAGCAGTTACACAGGGAGGGAAACTGAAGCTTTCTTT
many	NA	TRBV20-1	TRBJ2-7	CSARGFGGGHLEQYF	TGCAGTGCTAGAGGGTTTGGCGGGGGCCACCTTGAGCAGTACTTC
many	NA	TRBV12-3/TRBV12-4	TRBJ2-7	CASRTNDPQQYF	TGTGCCAGCAGGACGAATGACCCACAGCAGTACTTC
few	TRBD1	TRBV5-5	TRBJ1-4	CASSREDRGFEKLFF	TGTGCCAGCAGCCGCGAGGACAGGGGGTTTGAAAAACTGTTTTTT
NA	TRBD1	TRBV15	TRBJ1-1	CATSPHPGTGNTEAFF	TGTGCCACCAGCCCACACCCTGGGACAGGGAACACTGAAGCTTTCTTT
few	NA	TRBV5-1	TRBJ1-2	CASSMNPANYGYTF	TGCGCCAGCTCTATGAATCCAGCTAACTATGGCTACACCTTC
NA	NA	TRBV6-2/TRBV6-3	TRBJ2-1	CASSYSFGASEQFF	TGTGCCAGCAGTTACTCGTTTGGAGCGAGTGAGCAGTTCTTC
once	TRBD2	TRBV19	TRBJ2-1	CASSILAGDHEQSF	TGTGCCAGTAGTATTCTAGCGGGAGATCATGAGCAGTCCTTC
many	TRBD1	TRBV11-2	TRBJ1-1	CASSLVRGRDTEAFF	TGTGCCAGCAGCTTAGTTAGGGGGCGGGACACTGAAGCTTTCTTT
many	TRBD2	TRBV11-2	TRBJ2-5	CASSFRLAGVWETQYF	TGTGCCAGCAGCTTCAGACTAGCGGGAGTCTGGGAGACCCAGTACTTC
many	NA	TRBV3-1	TRBJ1-1	CASSPKAYTEAFF	TGTGCCAGCAGCCCAAAGGCTTACACTGAAGCTTTCTTT
many	NA	TRBV9	TRBJ2-7	CASSVGGDEQYF	TGTGCCAGCAGCGTAGGAGGTGACGAGCAGTACTTC
many	TRBD1	TRBV3-1	TRBJ1-4	CASSGQEESTNEKLFF	TGTGCCAGCAGTGGACAGGAGGAGTCAACTAATGAAAAACTGTTTTTT
many	TRBD1	TRBV3-1	TRBJ2-3	CATKTGNTDTQYF	TGTGCCACCAAGACAGGGAACACAGATACGCAGTATTTT
NA	NA	TRBV27	TRBJ2-3	CASSPLAIHGVGADTQYF	TGTGCCAGCAGCCCGCTGGCAATACATGGGGTGGGGGCAGATACGCAGTATTTT
many	TRBD2	TRBV6-1	TRBJ2-5	CASSSSGGGRETQYF	TGTGCCAGCAGTTCTAGCGGGGGCGGGCGGGAGACCCAGTACTTC
many	NA	TRBV6-1	TRBJ2-1	CASSPGAGWGNEQFF	TGTGCCAGCAGTCCGGGGGCAGGGTGGGGCAATGAGCAGTTCTTC
many	NA	TRBV27	TRBJ1-5	CASRPNTVSNQPQHF	TGTGCCAGCAGGCCCAATACAGTGAGCAATCAGCCCCAGCATTTT
few	TRBD1	TRBV5-4	TRBJ1-3	CASSQGKGASGNTIYF	TGTGCCAGCAGCCAGGGGAAGGGGGCCTCTGGAAACACCATATATTTT
many	NA	TRBV20-1	TRBJ2-7	CSASLRERSYEQYF	TGCAGTGCTAGTCTCAGGGAACGCTCCTACGAGCAGTACTTC
NA	NA	TRBV12-3/TRBV12-4	TRBJ1-5	CASSPPPIWAQPQHF	TGTGCCAGCAGTCCCCCTCCAATCTGGGCTCAGCCCCAGCATTTT
many	NA	TRBV20-1	TRBJ1-2	CSARAEQHGYGYTF	TGCAGTGCTAGAGCGGAGCAGCATGGCTATGGCTACACCTTC
many	NA	TRBV11-2	TRBJ2-3	CAISRGFSTDTQYF	TGTGCCATCAGTCGGGGGTTCAGCACAGATACGCAGTATTTT
NA	NA	TRBV5-1	TRBJ2-1	CASSPTFGEYNEQFF	TGCGCCAGCAGCCCCACGTTCGGAGAATACAATGAGCAGTTCTTC
many	NA	TRBV10-3	TRBJ2-7	CAISERRGEQYF	TGTGCCATCAGTGAACGGCGGGGCGAGCAGTACTTC
NA	TRBD2	TRBV2	TRBJ2-1	CASSELLAGDRHYNEQFF	TGTGCCAGCAGTGAACTCCTAGCGGGGGATCGACACTACAATGAGCAGTTCTTC
NA	NA	TRBV7-3	TRBJ2-3	CASSLAGFITDTQYF	TGTGCCAGCAGCTTAGCGGGATTTATCACAGATACGCAGTATTTT
many	NA	TRBV9	TRBJ1-6	CASSPREGVSPLHF	TGTGCCAGCAGCCCCCGAGAGGGGGTCTCACCCCTCCACTTT
many	TRBD2	TRBV7-3	TRBJ2-1	CASSLFGGDSYNEQFF	TGTGCCAGCAGCTTATTTGGGGGGGACTCCTACAATGAGCAGTTCTTC
NA	TRBD2	TRBV20-1	TRBJ2-7	CSAREGLAIPEQYF	TGCAGTGCTAGAGAGGGACTAGCGATACCCGAGCAGTACTTC